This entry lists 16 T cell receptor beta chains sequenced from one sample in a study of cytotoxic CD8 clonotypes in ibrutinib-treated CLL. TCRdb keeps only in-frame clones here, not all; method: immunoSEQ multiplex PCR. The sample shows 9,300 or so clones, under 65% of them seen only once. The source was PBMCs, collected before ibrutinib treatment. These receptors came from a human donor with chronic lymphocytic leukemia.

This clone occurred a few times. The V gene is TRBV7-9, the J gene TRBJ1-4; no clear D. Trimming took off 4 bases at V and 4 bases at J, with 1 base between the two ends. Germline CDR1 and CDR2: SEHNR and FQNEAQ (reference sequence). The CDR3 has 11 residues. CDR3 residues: CASSYNEKLFF. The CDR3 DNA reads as TGTGCCAGCAGCTATAATGAAAAACTGTTTTTT.

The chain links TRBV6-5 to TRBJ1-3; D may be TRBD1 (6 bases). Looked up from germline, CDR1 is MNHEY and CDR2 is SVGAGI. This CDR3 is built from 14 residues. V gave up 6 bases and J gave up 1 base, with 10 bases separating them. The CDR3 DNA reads TGTGCCAGCAGAAGGGGGAATTCTGGAAACACCATATATTTT. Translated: CASRRGNSGNTIYF.

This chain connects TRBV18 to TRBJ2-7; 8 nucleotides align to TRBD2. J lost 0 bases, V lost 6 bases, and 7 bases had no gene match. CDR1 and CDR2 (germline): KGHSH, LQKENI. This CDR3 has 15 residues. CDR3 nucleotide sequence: TGTGCCAGCTCCACGACCGGGACTAGCTCCTACGAGCAGTACTTC. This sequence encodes CASSTTGTSSYEQYF.

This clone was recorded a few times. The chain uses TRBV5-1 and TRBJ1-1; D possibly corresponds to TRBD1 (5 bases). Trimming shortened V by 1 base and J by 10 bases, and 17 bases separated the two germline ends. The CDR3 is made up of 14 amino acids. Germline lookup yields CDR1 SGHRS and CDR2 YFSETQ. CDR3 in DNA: TGCGCCAGCAGCTTGTCGGACGGACACTGGGGAGCTTTCTTT. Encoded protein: CASSLSDGHWGAFF.

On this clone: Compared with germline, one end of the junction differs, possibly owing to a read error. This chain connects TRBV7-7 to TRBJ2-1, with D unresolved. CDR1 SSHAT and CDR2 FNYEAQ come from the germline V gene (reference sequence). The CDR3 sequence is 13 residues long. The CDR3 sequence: CASSSQWGNEQFF. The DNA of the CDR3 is TGTGCTAGCAGCTCCCAGTGGGGCAATGAGCAGTTCTTC.

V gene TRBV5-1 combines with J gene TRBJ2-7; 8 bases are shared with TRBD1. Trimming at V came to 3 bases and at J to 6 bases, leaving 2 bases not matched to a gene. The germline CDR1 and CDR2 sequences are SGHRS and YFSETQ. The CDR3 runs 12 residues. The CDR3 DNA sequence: TGCGCCAGCAGCTCACAGGGGGTCGAGCAGTACTTC. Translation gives CASSSQGVEQYF.

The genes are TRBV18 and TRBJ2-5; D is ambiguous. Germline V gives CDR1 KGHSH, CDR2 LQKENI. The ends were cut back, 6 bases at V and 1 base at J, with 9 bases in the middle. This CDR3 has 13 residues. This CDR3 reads CASSRTIQETQYF. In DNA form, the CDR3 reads TGTGCCAGCTCGCGGACGATCCAAGAGACCCAGTACTTC.

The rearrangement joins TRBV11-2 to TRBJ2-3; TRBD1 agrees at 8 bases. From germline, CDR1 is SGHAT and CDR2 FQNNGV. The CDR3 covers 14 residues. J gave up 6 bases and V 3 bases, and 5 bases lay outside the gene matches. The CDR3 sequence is CASSFTTGGDTQYF. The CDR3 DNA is TGTGCCAGCAGCTTTACCACAGGGGGGGATACGCAGTATTTT.

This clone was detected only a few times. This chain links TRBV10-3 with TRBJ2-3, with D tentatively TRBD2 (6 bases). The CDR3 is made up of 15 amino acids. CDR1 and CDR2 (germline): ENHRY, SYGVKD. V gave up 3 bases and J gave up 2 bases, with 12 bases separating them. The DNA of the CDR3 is TGTGCCATCAGTGACCCGGGACTGTACACAGATACGCAGTATTTT. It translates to CAISDPGLYTDTQYF.

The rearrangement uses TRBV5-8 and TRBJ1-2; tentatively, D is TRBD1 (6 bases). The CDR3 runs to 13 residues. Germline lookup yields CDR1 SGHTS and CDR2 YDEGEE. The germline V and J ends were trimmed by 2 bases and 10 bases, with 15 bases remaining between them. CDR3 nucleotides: TGTGCCAGCAGCTTCGACAGGCTCAGAATCTACACCTTC. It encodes CASSFDRLRIYTF.

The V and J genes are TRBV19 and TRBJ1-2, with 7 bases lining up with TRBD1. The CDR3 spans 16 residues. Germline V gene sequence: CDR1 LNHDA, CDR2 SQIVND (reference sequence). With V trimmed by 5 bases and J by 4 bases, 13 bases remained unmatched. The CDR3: CASSGFRDRTFYGYTF. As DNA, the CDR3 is TGTGCCAGTAGTGGATTCCGGGACAGAACTTTCTATGGCTACACCTTC.

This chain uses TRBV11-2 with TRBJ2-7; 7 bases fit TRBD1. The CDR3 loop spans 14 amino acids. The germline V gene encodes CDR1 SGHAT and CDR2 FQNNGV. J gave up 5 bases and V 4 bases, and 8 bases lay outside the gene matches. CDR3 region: CASSWVTGINEQYF. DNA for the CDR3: TGTGCCAGCAGCTGGGTGACAGGGATCAACGAGCAGTACTTC.

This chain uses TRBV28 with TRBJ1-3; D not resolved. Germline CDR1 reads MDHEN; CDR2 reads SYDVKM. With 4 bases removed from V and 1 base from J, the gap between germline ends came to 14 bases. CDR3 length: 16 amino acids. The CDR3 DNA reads TGTGCCAGCAGTTCAGGAGGGTTGGGTTCTGGAAACACCATATATTTT. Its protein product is CASSSGGLGSGNTIYF.

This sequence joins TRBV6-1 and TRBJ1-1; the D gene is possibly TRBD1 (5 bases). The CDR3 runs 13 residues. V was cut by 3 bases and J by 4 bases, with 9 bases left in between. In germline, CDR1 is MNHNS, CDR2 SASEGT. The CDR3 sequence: CASSETVGTEAFF. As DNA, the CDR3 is TGTGCCAGCAGTGAGACAGTTGGCACTGAAGCTTTCTTT.

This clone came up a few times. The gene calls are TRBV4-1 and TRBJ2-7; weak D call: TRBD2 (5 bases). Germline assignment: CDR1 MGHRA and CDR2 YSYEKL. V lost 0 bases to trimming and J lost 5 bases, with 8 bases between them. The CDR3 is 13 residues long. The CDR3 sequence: CASSQDPGNEQYF. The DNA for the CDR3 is TGCGCCAGCAGCCAAGATCCCGGGAACGAGCAGTACTTC.

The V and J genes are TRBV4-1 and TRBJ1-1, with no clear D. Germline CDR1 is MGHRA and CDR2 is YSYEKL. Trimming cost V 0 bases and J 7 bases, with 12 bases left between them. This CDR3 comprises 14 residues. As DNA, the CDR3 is TGCGCCAGCAGCCAAGAGCCGGGGTTTGGTGAAGCTTTCTTT. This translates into CASSQEPGFGEAFF.